The clone carrying this TCR beta chain has only a few counts. The ends lost 8 bases at V and 8 bases at J; junction bases unmatched: 12. Germline values: CDR1 MDHEN, CDR2 SYDVKM. This CDR3 region has 14 residues. TCRdb re-derived calls from the RACE reads in MiXCR, one entry per CDR3 protein. Found here are just over 90,000 distinct CDR3 sequences, approximately 9.7% of them singletons; the top ten hold about 3.1%. The time point here: healthy volunteer bleed at 2 weeks. The study extracted total RNA from unfractionated whole blood. This sample stems from a study of human T cells and chemical hapten exposure.

The material sequenced was whole blood. The receptor was isolated from a female donor in good health. Some clones in this sample may be carry-over from other donors' samples. The V and J genes are TRBV28 and TRBJ1-2; TRBD1 aligns across 9 bases. The CDR3 DNA is TGTGCCAGCTTCGGATCGAGGACAGGGGTAGGCTACACCTTC. This codes for CASFGSRTGVGYTF.